These 4 T cell receptor beta chains share one sample of origin, sequenced in a study of blood T cell repertoires in COVID-19. Clones were read by immunoSEQ multiplex PCR, and TCRdb kept only the in-frame ones, dropping some. The sample consists of 100,000 to 150,000 clones, 60% to 80% of them appearing once. The sequenced material came from peripheral blood. These receptors were taken from a woman between 65 and 79 years old with acute or convalescent COVID-19.

This clone was counted a few times. V is TRBV7-9 and J is TRBJ2-1; 10 nucleotides match TRBD2. CDR3 length equals 16 residues. CDR1 and CDR2 (germline): SEHNR, FQNEAQ (reference sequence). V dropped 1 base and J dropped 3; count of bases not matched to a gene: 3. The CDR3 protein is CASSLVLAGDYNEQFF. The CDR3 DNA reads TGTGCCAGCAGCTTAGTCCTAGCGGGGGACTACAATGAGCAGTTCTTC.

This chain uses TRBV9 with TRBJ2-1; 13 nucleotides align to TRBD2. Trimming took 0 bases from V and 6 from J; bases not matched to a gene: 6. Germline-derived CDR1 and CDR2 are SGDLS and YYNGEE. This CDR3 contains 17 residues. CDR3 nucleotide sequence: TGTGCCAGCAGCGTAGAAACTAGCGGGGGGGTCCGCAATGAGCAGTTCTTC. Translated, it gives CASSVETSGGVRNEQFF. The whole variable domain, remainder taken from reference TRBV9 and TRBJ2-1, is DSGVTQTPKHLITATGQRVTLRCSPRSGDLSVYWYQQSLDQGLQFLIQYYNGEERAKGNILERFSAQQFPDLHSELNLSSLELGDSALYFCASSVETSGGVRNEQFFGPGTRLTVL.

J is TRBJ2-2 and V is TRBV7-2; 9 nucleotides line up with TRBD2. CDR3 length: 14 amino acids. Germline trimming cut 5 bases from V and 6 bases from J; bases unmatched to any gene: 4. CDR1 and CDR2 (germline): SGHTA, FQGNSA. CDR3 bases: TGTGCCAGCAGCCCATGGACTAGCGCCGGGGAGCTGTTTTTT. Protein product: CASSPWTSAGELFF.

The chain combines TRBV20-1 with TRBJ2-3; TRBD2 is a possible D gene (5 bases). The CDR3 is 11 amino acids. Looked up from germline, CDR1 is DFQATT and CDR2 is SNEGSKA (reference sequence). The DNA of the CDR3 is TGCAGCTCCCTCAGAGGGGATACGCAGTATTTT. Protein sequence: CSSLRGDTQYF.